The 30 T cell receptor beta chains below come from one sample, sequenced in a study of blood T cells in healthy people across ages (dated by TCRdb to the mid-2010s). The library relied on 5' RACE. Reads for this sample came from an Illumina HiSeq 2500. The second PCR ran for roughly 7 to 12 cycles and used a J-beta primer mix along with a sample-barcoded 5' primer. TCRdb reprocessing: public reads trimmed at Q25 with fastp, clones called with MiXCR, in-frame beta chains kept. Each record represents a unique CDR3 protein, reported with the most common genes and DNA among its rows. Counted in this sample were 1,500,000 or so distinct CDR3 sequences; approximately 43% of them appeared once. The biggest ten clones account for about 4.1% of the sample. Sequenced sample: blood. The receptors were sampled from a woman aged 18-30 years in good health.

This clonotype was counted only a few times. The rearrangement uses TRBV27 and TRBJ2-4, with 7 bases aligning to TRBD2. Germline CDR1 reads MNHEY; CDR2 reads SMNVEV (reference sequence). The CDR3 is 13 amino acids. V was pared by 5 bases and J by 7 bases, with 5 bases of the junction left unmatched. In nucleotides, the CDR3 is TGTGCCAGCAGTACCCGGGGAGGGAACATTCAGTACTTC. Translating it yields CASSTRGGNIQYF.

The V gene is TRBV20-1, the J gene TRBJ1-5; 7 bases agree with TRBD1. Per germline, CDR1 DFQATT and CDR2 SNEGSKA (reference sequence). After removal of 3 bases from V and 1 base from J, the junction contained 3 bases not matched to a gene. CDR3 length: 14 amino acids. CDR3 DNA sequence: TGCAGTGCTAGTACACAGGGGAGCAATCAGCCCCAGCATTTT. Its translation: CSASTQGSNQPQHF.

The V call is TRBV2, the J call TRBJ1-6; tentatively, D is TRBD1 (5 bases). The CDR3 loop spans 15 amino acids. CDR1 is SNHLY and CDR2 is FYNNEI in the germline V gene. Trimming stripped 5 bases from V and 8 bases from J, with 16 bases between. The CDR3 DNA follows: TGTGCCAGCAGTCCAGGGACCGCTTATTATTCACCCCTCCACTTT. It is translated as CASSPGTAYYSPLHF.

Comment on this clonotype: The junction shows a germline mismatch at one end, possibly a read error. This chain connects TRBV4-1 to TRBJ2-1, with D possibly matching TRBD2 (6 bases). CDR3 length: 14 residues. In germline, CDR1 is MGHRA, CDR2 YSYEKL. DNA of the CDR3: TGCGCCAGCAGCGTAGCGGCTTCCTACGATGAGCAGTTCTTC. Translation: CASSVAASYDEQFF.

J is TRBJ2-7 and V is TRBV3-1; 10 positions match TRBD2. Per germline, CDR1 LGHDT and CDR2 YNNKEL (reference sequence). V was pared by 3 bases and J by 1 base, with 6 bases of the junction left unmatched. This CDR3 has 16 amino acids. As DNA, the CDR3 is TGTGCCAGCAGCCATACCGGGACTAGCGCATCCTACGAGCAGTACTTC. Protein sequence: CASSHTGTSASYEQYF.

This clonotype occurred once. The rearrangement joins TRBV20-1 to TRBJ1-1; possible D gene TRBD1, 6 bases. The germline V gene encodes CDR1 DFQATT and CDR2 SNEGSKA (reference sequence). Trimming cost V 0 bases and J 7 bases, with 18 bases left between them. This CDR3 region has 15 residues. The chain's CDR3 is CSARDRSRGVGEAFF. The CDR3 bases are TGCAGTGCTAGAGATCGGTCCAGGGGTGTAGGTGAAGCTTTCTTT.

This clonotype turned up a few times. The V call is TRBV20-1, the J call TRBJ1-4; D gene unclear. V was trimmed by 1 base and J by 8 bases, leaving 14 bases between them. Germline CDR1 and CDR2: DFQATT and SNEGSKA (reference sequence). CDR3 length equals 14 residues. Here the CDR3 reads CSARVTRSGEKLFF. CDR3 coding DNA: TGCAGTGCTAGAGTAACCAGATCGGGGGAAAAACTGTTTTTT.

The V gene is TRBV27, the J gene TRBJ2-1; D gene ambiguous. V lost 0 bases to trimming and J lost 8 bases, with 14 bases between them. The CDR3 runs 15 residues. The germline CDR1 and CDR2 sequences are MNHEY and SMNVEV (reference sequence). CDR3 coding DNA: TGTGCCAGCAGTTTATCCCTTGGGTACATGCATGAGCAGTTCTTC. It encodes CASSLSLGYMHEQFF.

This clonotype was found a few times. V and J are TRBV7-6 and TRBJ2-5; D is unclear. The V gene's germline CDR1 is SGHVS and CDR2 FNYEAQ. The CDR3 extends over 16 amino acids. V lost 2 bases and J lost 1, with 14 bases in between. In nucleotides, the CDR3 is TGTGCCAGCAGCTTATCGTATCGAACAGCCCAAGAGACCCAGTACTTC. This sequence encodes CASSLSYRTAQETQYF.

This chain links TRBV6-7 with TRBJ1-2; D gene ambiguous. TRBV6-7 is an ORF for which the function is uncertain. V was shortened by 2 bases and J by 8 bases, with 9 bases between the two germline ends. The CDR3 extends over 12 amino acids. This CDR3 is CASSYEGFGYTF. In DNA, the CDR3 is TGTGCCAGCAGTTACGAGGGCTTCGGCTACACCTTC.

The J gene is TRBJ1-4, the V gene TRBV5-6; D remains ambiguous. The CDR3 runs to 14 residues. Trimming took off 4 bases at V and 7 bases at J, with 14 bases between the two ends. CDR1 and CDR2 (germline): SGHDT, YYEEEE. The CDR3 here is CASSSDTVSEKLFF. The CDR3, as DNA: TGTGCCAGCAGCAGCGACACGGTGTCTGAAAAACTGTTTTTT.

This rearrangement joins TRBV10-3 to TRBJ1-1, with D unclear. Trimming left V 3 bases short and J 3 bases short, with 11 bases between. This CDR3 is built from 14 residues. Germline CDR1 is ENHRY and CDR2 is SYGVKD. The CDR3 loop reads CAISDQGRYTEAFF. The CDR3 DNA follows: TGTGCCATCAGTGATCAAGGGCGGTACACTGAAGCTTTCTTT.

V is TRBV7-2 and J is TRBJ2-1, with D perhaps matching TRBD1 or TRBD2 (5 bases each). The V and J ends lost 5 bases and 13 bases respectively, with 24 bases between them. There are 15 residues in the CDR3. The V gene's germline CDR1 is SGHTA and CDR2 FQGNSA. In DNA form, the CDR3 reads TGTGCCAGCAGCCCTCGACAGACTATCTCAGAGACCCAGTTCTTC. Translated: CASSPRQTISETQFF.

To note about this clonotype: One junction end does not reproduce the germline sequence, and a read error may be involved. The chain carries TRBV5-1 and TRBJ2-5, with D perhaps given as TRBD1 or TRBD2 (6 bases each). Germline CDR1 reads SGHRS; CDR2 reads YFSETQ. The CDR3 spans 14 residues. CDR3 bases: TGCGCCGGCAGTTCTGGGGGGCCCCAAGAGACCCAGTACTTC. Protein product: CAGSSGGPQETQYF.

In this sample, this clonotype turned up many times. The chain is built from TRBV4-3 and TRBJ1-1; the D gene is possibly TRBD1 (5 bases). V lost 1 base and J 1 base, leaving 7 bases between the germline ends. The CDR3 runs 14 residues. Germline CDR1 and CDR2: LGHNA and YSLEER. CDR3 residues: CASSQVRGNTEAFF. DNA of the CDR3: TGCGCCAGCAGCCAAGTGAGGGGGAACACTGAAGCTTTCTTT.

This clonotype was found a few times. The V and J genes are TRBV24-1 and TRBJ2-1, with D possibly TRBD1 on 5 matching bases. The germline V and J ends were trimmed by 8 bases and 0 bases, with 7 bases remaining between them. CDR3 length: 13 residues. Germline CDR1 and CDR2: KGHDR and SFDVKD. The CDR3 here is CATKQGSYNEQFF. CDR3 coding DNA: TGTGCCACCAAGCAGGGCTCCTACAATGAGCAGTTCTTC.

This clonotype was detected only a few times. This rearrangement joins TRBV20-1 to TRBJ2-1, with 7 bases matching TRBD1. The J call may be incorrect, as the DNA end agrees better with TRBJ2-7. This CDR3 is 15 amino acids long. Germline values: CDR1 DFQATT, CDR2 SNEGSKA (reference sequence). The CDR3 DNA follows: TGCAGTGCTAGAGCACCCTACAGGGGCAGTTACGAGCAGTACTTC. The encoded protein is CSARAPYRGSYEQYF.

This clonotype came up once. V gene TRBV7-2 combines with J gene TRBJ2-7, with D possibly being TRBD1 (6 bases). Germline V CDR1 and CDR2: SGHTA, FQGNSA. The CDR3 consists of 13 residues. V lost 8 bases and J 0 bases, leaving 11 bases between the germline ends. In DNA form, the CDR3 reads TGTGCCAGCGCATCAGGGGCCTCCTACGAGCAGTACTTC. Translation gives CASASGASYEQYF.

This clonotype has more than one count but fewer than ten. The chain couples TRBV6-1 to TRBJ2-1; TRBD2 agrees at 11 bases. The germline gives CDR1 MNHNS, CDR2 SASEGT. V dropped 4 bases and J dropped 4; count of bases not matched to a gene: 18. The CDR3 totals 20 residues. CDR3 region: CASSVPGTSGKGWIYNEQFF. Written as DNA, the CDR3 is TGTGCCAGCAGTGTTCCGGGGACTAGCGGAAAGGGTTGGATTTACAATGAGCAGTTCTTC.

J is TRBJ2-2 and V is TRBV12-3 or TRBV12-4, with a weak D call TRBD1 (6 bases). The CDR3 is 15 amino acids. V was clipped by 2 bases and J by 1 base, with 8 bases between them. Here the CDR3 reads CASSLRDKNTGELFF. The CDR3 bases are TGTGCCAGCAGTTTACGGGACAAGAACACCGGGGAGCTGTTTTTT.

The chain is built from TRBV6-5 and TRBJ1-4, with D possibly being TRBD1 (5 bases). This CDR3 spans 16 amino acids. The V end was cut by 3 bases, the J end by 0 bases, with 11 bases between. Germline V lookup: CDR1 MNHEY, CDR2 SVGAGI. The CDR3 bases are TGTGCCAGCAGTTATGGGGCTTTTGCAACTAATGAAAAACTGTTTTTT. Amino acid sequence: CASSYGAFATNEKLFF.

The chain carries TRBV20-1 and TRBJ2-1, with TRBD2 matching 9 bases. The CDR3 runs 17 residues. Germline V CDR1 and CDR2: DFQATT, SNEGSKA (reference sequence). With 2 bases clipped from V and 4 bases from J, the junction kept 12 bases outside the gene matches. CDR3: CSARSPRAGGSYNEQFF. The CDR3 coding sequence is TGCAGTGCTAGATCACCGAGAGCGGGAGGTAGTTACAATGAGCAGTTCTTC.

This clonotype was seen ten or more times. CDR3 DNA sequence: TGTGCCAGCAGCTCCAGAACGGGAGAAAAACTGTTTTTT. Encoded protein: CASSSRTGEKLFF. This chain joins TRBV11-2 and TRBJ1-4; no firm D call. Germline CDR1 is SGHAT and CDR2 is FQNNGV. V shed 4 bases and J shed 8 bases, with 11 bases lying between them. The CDR3 extends over 13 amino acids. Filled out from reference TRBV11-2 and TRBJ1-4, the complete variable domain reads EAGVAQSPRYKIIEKRQSVAFWCNPISGHATLYWYQQILGQGPKLLIQFQNNGVVDDSQLPKDRFSAERLKGVDSTLKIQPAKLEDSAVYLCASSSRTGEKLFFGSGTQLSVL.

This clonotype appeared a few times. The gene calls are TRBV28 and TRBJ2-3, with 10 bases lining up with TRBD2. The germline CDR1 and CDR2 sequences are MDHEN and SYDVKM. CDR3 length equals 16 residues. V was pared by 5 bases and J by 2 bases, with 7 bases of the junction left unmatched. The CDR3 here is CASSLGTSAITDTQYF. As DNA, the CDR3 is TGTGCCAGCAGTCTTGGGACTAGCGCGATCACAGATACGCAGTATTTT.

The chain is built from TRBV20-1 and TRBJ2-1, with 12 bases matching TRBD2. The CDR3 extends over 15 amino acids. Looked up from germline, CDR1 is DFQATT and CDR2 is SNEGSKA (reference sequence). Losses at the gene ends were 3 bases for V and 7 bases for J; bases not matched to a gene: 7. The CDR3 coding sequence is TGCAGTGCTAGCCCGGCTAGCGGGGGGGCAAATGAGCAGTTCTTC. Its protein product is CSASPASGGANEQFF.

The chain carries TRBV20-1 and TRBJ2-5; 9 bases are a match to TRBD2. The CDR3 extends over 15 amino acids. Losses at the gene ends were 3 bases for V and 5 bases for J; bases not matched to a gene: 10. Germline values: CDR1 DFQATT, CDR2 SNEGSKA (reference sequence). Here the CDR3 reads CSASVAGVVSETQYF. The DNA of the CDR3 is TGCAGTGCTAGCGTAGCGGGAGTAGTCTCGGAGACCCAGTACTTC.

This clonotype showed up just a few times. V gene TRBV20-1 combines with J gene TRBJ1-2; no definite D call. Germline CDR1 reads DFQATT; CDR2 reads SNEGSKA (reference sequence). CDR3 size: 15 residues. V lost 1 base and J 0 bases, leaving 12 bases between the germline ends. In DNA form, the CDR3 reads TGCAGTGCTAGAGGCTCCGGACGGTCTAACTATGGCTACACCTTC. It is translated as CSARGSGRSNYGYTF.

V and J are TRBV19 and TRBJ2-1; 10 positions agree with TRBD2. Germline V gene lookup returns CDR1 LNHDA and CDR2 SQIVND (reference sequence). With V trimmed by 3 bases and J by 6 bases, 8 bases remained unmatched. There are 16 residues in the CDR3. The CDR3 sequence is CASSIRAGGQPNEQFF. DNA for the CDR3: TGTGCCAGTAGTATCAGAGCGGGGGGGCAACCCAATGAGCAGTTCTTC.

J is TRBJ1-2 and V is TRBV4-2; TRBD1 matches 7 bases. The length of the CDR3 is 15 residues. V lost 2 bases, J lost 7 bases, and 10 bases stayed unmatched. Germline-derived CDR1 and CDR2 are LGHNA and YNFKEQ. CDR3 DNA: TGTGCCAGCAGCCAACTCAAACAGGGGCGAAGTGGCTACACCTTC. Translation: CASSQLKQGRSGYTF.

The chain couples TRBV15 to TRBJ2-1; a weak D match, TRBD2 (6 bases). CDR1 is LNHNV and CDR2 is YYDKDF in the germline V gene (reference sequence). The CDR3 runs 15 residues. The V gene lost 6 bases and the J gene lost 7 bases, with 19 bases spanning the gap. CDR3 coding DNA: TGTGCCACCAGATTTAGTCGGGGCGGGGAGAATGAGCAGTTCTTC. Its translation: CATRFSRGGENEQFF.